This T cell receptor (beta chain) is from a study of T cell clones after liver transplantation. Study outcomes and limitations: A larger donor-reactive than third-party decline suggested partial antigen-specific deletion. In a couple of subjects, few donor cells limited the measurable donor-reactive repertoire.

Germline CDR1 and CDR2: MGHRA and YSYEKL. This CDR3 is 14 amino acids long. V was clipped by 0 bases and J by 12 bases, with 18 bases between them. This table comes from immunoSEQ multiplex PCR, and its TCRdb copy is limited to in-frame clones, with some not included. The sample shows some 45,000 clones, about 82% of them seen only once. Remarks on this clone: Its antigen remains unidentified.

The sequence was collected from a human patient who received a liver transplant. Some T cells may be provided by the graft donor. The genes are TRBV4-1 and TRBJ2-7; D may correspond to TRBD1 or TRBD2 (6 bases each). Material: CD4+ T cells from blood, obtained 24 months after liver transplant. The CDR3 DNA follows: TGCGCCAGCAGCCAAGATCCGGGGGCAGCCGGCAGGTACTTC. Its protein is CASSQDPGAAGRYF.